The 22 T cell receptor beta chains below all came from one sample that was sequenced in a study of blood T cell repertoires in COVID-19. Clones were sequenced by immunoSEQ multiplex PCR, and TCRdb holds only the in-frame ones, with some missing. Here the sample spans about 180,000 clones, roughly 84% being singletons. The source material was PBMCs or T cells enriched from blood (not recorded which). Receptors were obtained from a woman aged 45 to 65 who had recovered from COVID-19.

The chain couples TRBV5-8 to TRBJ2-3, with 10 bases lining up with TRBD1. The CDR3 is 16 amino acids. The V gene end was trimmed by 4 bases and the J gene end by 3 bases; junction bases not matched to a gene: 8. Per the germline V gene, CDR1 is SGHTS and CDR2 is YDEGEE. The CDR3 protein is CASSRTGQGFTDTQYF. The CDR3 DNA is TGTGCCAGCAGCAGGACGGGACAGGGGTTTACAGATACGCAGTATTTT.

The CDR3 reads CASRRDRINQPQHF. Written as DNA, the CDR3 is TGTGCCAGCAGACGAGACAGAATCAATCAGCCCCAGCATTTT. The V and J genes are TRBV11-1 and TRBJ1-5; D might be TRBD1 (5 bases). The germline V gene has CDR1 SGHAT and CDR2 FQDESV (reference sequence). Trimming removed 6 bases from V and 3 bases from J, with 12 bases in between. The CDR3 has 14 amino acids.

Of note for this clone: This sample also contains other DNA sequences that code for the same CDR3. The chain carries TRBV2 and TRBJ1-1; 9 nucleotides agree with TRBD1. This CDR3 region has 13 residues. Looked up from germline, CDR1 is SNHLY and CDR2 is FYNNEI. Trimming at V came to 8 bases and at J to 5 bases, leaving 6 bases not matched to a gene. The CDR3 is CASSGQGLTEAFF. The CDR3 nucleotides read TGTGCCAGCTCGGGACAGGGCTTGACTGAAGCTTTCTTT. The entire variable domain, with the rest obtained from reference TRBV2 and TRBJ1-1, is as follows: EPEVTQTPSHQVTQMGQEVILRCVPISNHLYFYWYRQILGQKVEFLVSFYNNEISEKSEIFDDQFSVERPDGSNFTLKIRSTKLEDSAMYFCASSGQGLTEAFFGQGTRLTVV.

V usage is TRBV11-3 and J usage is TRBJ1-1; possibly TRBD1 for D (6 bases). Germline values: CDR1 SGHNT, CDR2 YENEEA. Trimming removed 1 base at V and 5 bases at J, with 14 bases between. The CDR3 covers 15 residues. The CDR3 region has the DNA TGTGCCAGCAGCTTAGGGGACAATTCCTGGACTGAAGCTTTCTTT. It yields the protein CASSLGDNSWTEAFF.

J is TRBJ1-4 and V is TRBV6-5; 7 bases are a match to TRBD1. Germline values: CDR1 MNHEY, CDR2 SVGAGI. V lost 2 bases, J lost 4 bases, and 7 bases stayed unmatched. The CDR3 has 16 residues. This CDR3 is CASSYGRGTINEKLFF. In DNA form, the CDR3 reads TGTGCCAGCAGTTACGGCAGGGGGACCATTAATGAAAAACTGTTTTTT.

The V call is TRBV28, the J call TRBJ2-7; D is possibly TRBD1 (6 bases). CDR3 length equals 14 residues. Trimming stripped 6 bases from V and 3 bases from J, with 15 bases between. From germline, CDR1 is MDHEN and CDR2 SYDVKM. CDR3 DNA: TGTGCCAGCAGAAACTACGACAGGAGCTACGAGCAGTACTTC. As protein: CASRNYDRSYEQYF.

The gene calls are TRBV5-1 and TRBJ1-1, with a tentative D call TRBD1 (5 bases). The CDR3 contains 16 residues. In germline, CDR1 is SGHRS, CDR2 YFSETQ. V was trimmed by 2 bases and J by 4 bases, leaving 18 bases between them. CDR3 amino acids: CASSFGRGLGGTEAFF. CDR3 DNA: TGCGCCAGCAGCTTCGGGAGAGGTCTGGGGGGCACTGAAGCTTTCTTT.

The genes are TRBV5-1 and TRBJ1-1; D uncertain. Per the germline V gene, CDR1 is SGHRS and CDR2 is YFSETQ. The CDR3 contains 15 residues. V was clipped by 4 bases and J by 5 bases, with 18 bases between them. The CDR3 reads CASSLRPGVETEAFF. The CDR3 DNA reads TGCGCCAGCAGCCTCAGGCCCGGGGTAGAGACTGAAGCTTTCTTT.

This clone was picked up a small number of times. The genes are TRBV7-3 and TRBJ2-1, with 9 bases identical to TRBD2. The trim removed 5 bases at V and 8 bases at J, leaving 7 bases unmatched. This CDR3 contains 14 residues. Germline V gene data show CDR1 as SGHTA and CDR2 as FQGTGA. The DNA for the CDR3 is TGTGCCAGCAGCCTTAGCGGGAGCGGCCATGAGCAGTTCTTC. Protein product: CASSLSGSGHEQFF. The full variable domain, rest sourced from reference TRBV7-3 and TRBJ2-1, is GAGVSQTPSNKVTEKGKYVELRCDPISGHTALYWYRQSLGQGPEFLIYFQGTGAADDSGLPNDRFFAVRPEGSVSTLKIQRTERGDSAVYLCASSLSGSGHEQFFGPGTRLTVL.

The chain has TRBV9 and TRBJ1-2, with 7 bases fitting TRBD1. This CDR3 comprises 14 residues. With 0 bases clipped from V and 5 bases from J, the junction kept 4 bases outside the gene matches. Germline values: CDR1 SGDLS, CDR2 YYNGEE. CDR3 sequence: CASSVVAGGYGYTF. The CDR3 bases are TGTGCCAGCAGCGTAGTTGCAGGGGGGTATGGCTACACCTTC.

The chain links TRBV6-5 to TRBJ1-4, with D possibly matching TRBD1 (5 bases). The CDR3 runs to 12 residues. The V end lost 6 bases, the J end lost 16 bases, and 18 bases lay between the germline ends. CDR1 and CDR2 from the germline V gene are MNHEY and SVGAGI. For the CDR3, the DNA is TGTGCCAGCAGCGGTAACGCAGGGCCCCCGTTTTTT. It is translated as CASSGNAGPPFF.

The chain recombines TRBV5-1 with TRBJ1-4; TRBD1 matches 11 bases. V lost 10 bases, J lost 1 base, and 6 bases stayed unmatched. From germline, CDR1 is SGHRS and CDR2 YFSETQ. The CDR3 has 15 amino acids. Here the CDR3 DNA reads TGCGCCTGTGGACAGGGGGCTTTAACTAATGAAAAACTGTTTTTT. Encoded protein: CACGQGALTNEKLFF.

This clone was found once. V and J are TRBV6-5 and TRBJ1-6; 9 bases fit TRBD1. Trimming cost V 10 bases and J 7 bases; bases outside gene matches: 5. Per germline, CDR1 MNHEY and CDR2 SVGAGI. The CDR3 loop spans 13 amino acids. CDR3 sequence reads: CATGTGRNSPLHF. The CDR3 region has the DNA TGTGCCACCGGGACAGGGCGGAATTCACCCCTCCACTTT.

The DNA of the CDR3 is TGCAGCACCGGGTCAGGGGGCGGGACAGGAGCCAATAGGGGCTACACCTTC. It encodes CSTGSGGGTGANRGYTF. This sequence joins TRBV29-1 and TRBJ1-2, with 8 bases lining up with TRBD1. Germline values: CDR1 SQVTM, CDR2 ANQGSEA. Losses at the gene ends were 8 bases for V and 8 bases for J; bases not matched to a gene: 25. CDR3 length equals 17 residues. Full variable domain (outside the CDR3, taken from reference TRBV29-1 and TRBJ1-2): SAVISQKPSRDICQRGTSLTIQCQVDSQVTMMFWYRQQPGQSLTLIATANQGSEATYESGFVIDKFPISRPNLTFSTLTVSNMSPEDSSIYLCSTGSGGGTGANRGYTFGSGTRLTVV.

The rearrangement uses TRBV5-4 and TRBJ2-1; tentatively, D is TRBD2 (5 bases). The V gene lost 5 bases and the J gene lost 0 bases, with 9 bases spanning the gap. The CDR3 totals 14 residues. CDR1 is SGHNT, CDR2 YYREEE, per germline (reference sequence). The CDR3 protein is CASRSGGSYNEQFF. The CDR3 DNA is TGTGCCAGCAGGTCTGGAGGCTCCTACAATGAGCAGTTCTTC.

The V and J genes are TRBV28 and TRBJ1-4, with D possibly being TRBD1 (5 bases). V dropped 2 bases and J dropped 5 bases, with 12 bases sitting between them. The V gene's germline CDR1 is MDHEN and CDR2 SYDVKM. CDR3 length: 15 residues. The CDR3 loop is CASSLVGPPNEKLFF. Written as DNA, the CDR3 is TGTGCCAGCAGTTTAGTGGGGCCCCCGAATGAAAAACTGTTTTTT. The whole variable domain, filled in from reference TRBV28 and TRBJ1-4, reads DVKVTQSSRYLVKRTGEKVFLECVQDMDHENMFWYRQDPGLGLRLIYFSYDVKMKEKGDIPEGYSVSREKKERFSLILESASTNQTSMYLCASSLVGPPNEKLFFGSGTQLSVL.

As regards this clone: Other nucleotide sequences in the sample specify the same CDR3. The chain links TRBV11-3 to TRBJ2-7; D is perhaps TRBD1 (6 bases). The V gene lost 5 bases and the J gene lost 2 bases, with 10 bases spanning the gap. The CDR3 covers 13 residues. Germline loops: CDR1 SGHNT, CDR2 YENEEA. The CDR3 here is CASSPRGTYEQYF. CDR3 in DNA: TGTGCCAGCAGCCCGAGGGGGACCTACGAGCAGTACTTC. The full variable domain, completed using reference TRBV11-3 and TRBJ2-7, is EAGVVQSPRYKIIEKKQPVAFWCNPISGHNTLYWYLQNLGQGPELLIRYENEEAVDDSQLPKDRFSAERLKGVDSTLKIQPAELGDSAVYLCASSPRGTYEQYFGPGTRLTVT.

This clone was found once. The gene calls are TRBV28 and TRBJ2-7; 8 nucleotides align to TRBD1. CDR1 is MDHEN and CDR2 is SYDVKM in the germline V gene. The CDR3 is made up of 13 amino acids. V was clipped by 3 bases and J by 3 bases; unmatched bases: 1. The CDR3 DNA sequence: TGTGCCAGCAGTTTTGGACAGGGCTACGAGCAGTACTTC. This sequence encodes CASSFGQGYEQYF.

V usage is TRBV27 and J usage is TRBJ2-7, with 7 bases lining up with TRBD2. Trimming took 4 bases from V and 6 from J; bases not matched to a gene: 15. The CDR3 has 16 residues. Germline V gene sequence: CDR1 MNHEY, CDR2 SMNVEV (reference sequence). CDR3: CASSSLGPAGSFEQYF. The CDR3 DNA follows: TGTGCCAGCAGTTCGCTGGGTCCAGCGGGAAGTTTCGAGCAGTACTTC.

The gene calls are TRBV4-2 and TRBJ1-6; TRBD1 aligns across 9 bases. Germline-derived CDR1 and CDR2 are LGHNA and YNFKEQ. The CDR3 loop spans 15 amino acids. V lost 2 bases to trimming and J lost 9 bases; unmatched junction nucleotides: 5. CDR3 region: CASSQYRDRVSPLHF. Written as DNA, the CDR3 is TGTGCCAGCAGCCAATACCGGGACAGGGTTTCACCCCTCCACTTT.

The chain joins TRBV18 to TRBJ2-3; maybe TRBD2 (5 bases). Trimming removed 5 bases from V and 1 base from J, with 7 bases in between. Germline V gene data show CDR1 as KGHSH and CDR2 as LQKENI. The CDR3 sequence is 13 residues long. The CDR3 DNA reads TGTGCCAGCTCATCAGCGGGCACAGATACGCAGTATTTT. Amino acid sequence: CASSSAGTDTQYF.

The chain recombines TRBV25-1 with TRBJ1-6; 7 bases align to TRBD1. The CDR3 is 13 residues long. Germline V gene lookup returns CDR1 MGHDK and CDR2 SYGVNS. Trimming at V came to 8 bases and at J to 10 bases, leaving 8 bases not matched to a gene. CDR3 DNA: TGTGCCAGCCCCGGCAGGGGGAGATCACCCCTCCACTTT. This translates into CASPGRGRSPLHF. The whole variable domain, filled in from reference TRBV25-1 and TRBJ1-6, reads EADIYQTPRYLVIGTGKKITLECSQTMGHDKMYWYQQDPGMELHLIHYSYGVNSTEKGDLSSESTVSRIRTEHFPLTLESARPSHTSQYLCASPGRGRSPLHFGNGTRLTVT.